These 10 T cell receptor beta chains originate from one sample sequenced in a study of blood T cell repertoires in COVID-19. Sequencing used immunoSEQ multiplex PCR; TCRdb keeps in-frame clones, though not all of them. Of about 71,000 clones listed, 80% to 90% are singletons. The sample comprised peripheral blood. These receptors were obtained from a man aged 25 to 40 with acute or convalescent COVID-19.

The chain couples TRBV6-6 to TRBJ1-1; 10 nucleotides line up with TRBD1. CDR3 length: 15 amino acids. Germline CDR1 and CDR2: MNHNY and SVGAGI (reference sequence). With 2 bases clipped from V and 4 bases from J, the junction kept 4 bases outside the gene matches. CDR3 region: CASSYPGTGATEAFF. The CDR3 bases are TGTGCCAGCAGTTACCCCGGGACAGGGGCCACTGAAGCTTTCTTT.

V gene TRBV5-6 combines with J gene TRBJ1-2; D not resolved. V lost 1 base and J 4 bases, leaving 20 bases between the germline ends. Per the germline V gene, CDR1 is SGHDT and CDR2 is YYEEEE. This CDR3 has 17 residues. As DNA, the CDR3 is TGTGCCAGCAGCTTGAGTATGGCCGGAGGGCCCTTCTATGGCTACACCTTC. Its translation: CASSLSMAGGPFYGYTF.

The chain uses TRBV4-1 and TRBJ1-2, with 8 bases that match TRBD1. Per germline, CDR1 MGHRA and CDR2 YSYEKL. After removal of 0 bases from V and 4 bases from J, the junction contained 7 bases not matched to a gene. The CDR3 sequence is 16 residues long. In DNA, the CDR3 is TGCGCCAGCAGCCAAGAAGGTGGGACAGGCATCTATGGCTACACCTTC. This codes for CASSQEGGTGIYGYTF.

The sample holds many counts of this clone. The chain combines TRBV3-1 (or the pseudogene TRBV3-2) with TRBJ2-7; possibly TRBD1 for D (5 bases). This CDR3 is 16 amino acids long. The V gene lost 2 bases and the J gene lost 5 bases, with 19 bases spanning the gap. Germline CDR1 and CDR2: LGHDT and YNNKEL (reference sequence). CDR3 DNA sequence: TGTGCCAGCAGCCAACCCTCGCAGGGAAAGGGTCACGAGCAGTACTTC. Protein: CASSQPSQGKGHEQYF.

The V gene is TRBV9, the J gene TRBJ1-2; 8 nucleotides agree with TRBD1. The ends lost 3 bases at V and 4 bases at J; junction bases unmatched: 5. Germline CDR1 SGDLS, CDR2 YYNGEE. The CDR3 is 14 residues long. The CDR3 sequence: CASSASGQGYGYTF. The CDR3 DNA follows: TGTGCCAGCAGCGCCTCCGGACAGGGCTATGGCTACACCTTC.

The gene calls are TRBV6-5 and TRBJ2-5; the D gene is possibly TRBD1 (6 bases). This CDR3 comprises 14 residues. Germline V gene data show CDR1 as MNHEY and CDR2 as SVGAGI. With 6 bases removed from V and 2 bases from J, the gap between germline ends came to 13 bases. In DNA, the CDR3 is TGTGCCAGCAGCGTCAACAGGGTACAAGAGACCCAGTACTTC. Translating gives CASSVNRVQETQYF.

The CDR3 sequence is CASTPSSYNEQFF. The CDR3, as DNA: TGTGCCAGTACGCCTAGCTCCTACAATGAGCAGTTCTTC. This chain connects TRBV19 to TRBJ2-1; D remains unclear. Germline CDR1 and CDR2: LNHDA and SQIVND (reference sequence). Between the trimmed V and J ends, which lost 7 bases and 0 bases, there was a span of 7 bases. This CDR3 is 13 amino acids long. Drawing the rest from reference TRBV19 and TRBJ2-1, the complete variable domain is DGGITQSPKYLFRKEGQNVTLSCEQNLNHDAMYWYRQDPGQGLRLIYYSQIVNDFQKGDIAEGYSVSREKKESFPLTVTSAQKNPTAFYLCASTPSSYNEQFFGPGTRLTVL.

The chain links TRBV12-1 to TRBJ2-7; the table gives TRBD1 as D, unverified against the DNA. TRBV12-1 is an annotated pseudogene. The CDR3 covers 11 residues. Here the CDR3 DNA reads TGTGCCAGCAGCCATTTCTACGAGCAGTACGTC. Its translation is CASSHFYEQYV.

In the case of this clone: Within the sample, other DNA sequences also encode this same CDR3. This chain links TRBV15 with TRBJ2-7; the match to TRBD1 covers 7 bases. The CDR3 runs to 14 residues. Germline values: CDR1 LNHNV, CDR2 YYDKDF (reference sequence). Trimming at V came to 1 base and at J to 3 bases, leaving 3 bases not matched to a gene. This CDR3 is CATSRGGQIYEQYF. As DNA, the CDR3 is TGTGCCACCAGCAGAGGGGGACAGATCTACGAGCAGTACTTC.

The V and J genes are TRBV5-5 and TRBJ2-2; weak D call: TRBD2 (6 bases). V shed 7 bases and J shed 2 bases, with 12 bases lying between them. This CDR3 has 14 residues. Germline CDR1 and CDR2: SGHKS and YYEKEE (reference sequence). The CDR3 region is CASGQGLNTGELFF. In DNA form, the CDR3 reads TGTGCCAGCGGCCAGGGACTCAACACCGGGGAGCTGTTTTTT.